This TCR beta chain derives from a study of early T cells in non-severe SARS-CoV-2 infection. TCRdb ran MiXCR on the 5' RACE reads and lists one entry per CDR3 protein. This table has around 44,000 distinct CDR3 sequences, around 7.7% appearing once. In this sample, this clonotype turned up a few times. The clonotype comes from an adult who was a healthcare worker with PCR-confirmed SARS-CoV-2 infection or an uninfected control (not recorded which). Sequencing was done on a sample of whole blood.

The CDR3 region has the DNA TGCAGTGCTAGGGGGGAGACCCAGTACTTC. Translating it yields CSARGETQYF. The V gene is TRBV20-1, the J gene TRBJ2-5; D is uncertain. V was pared by 3 bases and J by 5 bases, with 4 bases between. Germline V lookup: CDR1 DFQATT, CDR2 SNEGSKA (reference sequence). This CDR3 is 10 amino acids long.